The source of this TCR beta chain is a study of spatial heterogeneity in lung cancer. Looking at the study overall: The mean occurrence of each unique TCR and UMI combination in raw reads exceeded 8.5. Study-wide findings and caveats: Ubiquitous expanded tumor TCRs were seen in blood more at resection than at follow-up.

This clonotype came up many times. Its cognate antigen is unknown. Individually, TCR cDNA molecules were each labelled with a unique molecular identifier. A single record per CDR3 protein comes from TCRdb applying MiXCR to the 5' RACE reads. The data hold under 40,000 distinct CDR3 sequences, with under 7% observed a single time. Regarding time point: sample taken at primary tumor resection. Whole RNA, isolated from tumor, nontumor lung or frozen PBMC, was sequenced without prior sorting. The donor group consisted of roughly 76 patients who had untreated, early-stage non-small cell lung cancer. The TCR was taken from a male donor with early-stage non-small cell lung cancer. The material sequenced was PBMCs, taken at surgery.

CDR3 amino acids: CASSLAGTYYGYTF. The CDR3 nucleotides are TGTGCCAGCAGTTTAGCAGGGACGTACTATGGCTACACCTTC. The rearrangement links TRBV12-3 or TRBV12-4 to TRBJ1-2, with D tentatively TRBD1 (5 bases). This CDR3 has 14 amino acids. V was cut by 0 bases and J by 3 bases, with 8 bases left in between.